This TCR beta chain was captured by sequencing in a study of long-term antiretroviral therapy in people with HIV. The assay used was immunoSEQ (version v3.0), run at survey level. The table came from immunoSEQ multiplex PCR; TCRdb's copy has only in-frame clones and leaves some out. The sample includes 25,000 to 30,000 clones, about 93% seen only once; the top ten take 5.5% to 7%. The CDR3 extends over 17 amino acids. Per germline, CDR1 MNHEY and CDR2 SMNVEV (reference sequence). J gave up 4 bases and V 5 bases, and 15 bases lay outside the gene matches. Sequenced material: unsorted PBMCs, taken approximately 6.3 years after starting antiretroviral therapy. The source of this sequence is a woman aged 40 to 49 with HIV. The chain couples TRBV27 to TRBJ2-7; 9 nucleotides line up with TRBD1. The CDR3 sequence: CASSETSRGTGYYEQYF. CDR3 coding DNA: TGTGCCAGCAGTGAGACCAGCAGGGGGACAGGGTATTACGAGCAGTACTTC.